Following are 22 T cell receptor beta chains from one sample sequenced in a study of kidney transplant recipient with SARS-CoV-2 infection. TCRdb redid the calling of the reads with MiXCR, one entry per CDR3 protein. The sample has roughly 250,000 distinct CDR3 sequences, under 30% seen once; the top ten hold roughly 7%. The source was a blood sample, collected at baseline and between days 110 and 120 from a kidney transplant recipient. These receptors came from a young adult male patient who had COVID-19 and was a kidney transplant recipient. Some T cells may be the graft donor's.

This clonotype was recorded many times. In nucleotides, the CDR3 is TGTGCCAGCAGTTCCCGATCCCGTAAAAGCTACGAGCAGTACTTC. As protein: CASSSRSRKSYEQYF. The genes are TRBV28 and TRBJ2-7; D call uncertain. The CDR3 has 15 amino acids. Germline lookup yields CDR1 MDHEN and CDR2 SYDVKM. Trimming took 4 bases from V and 3 from J, leaving 16 bases between them.

This clonotype has a count of ten or more. V and J are TRBV11-1 and TRBJ1-2; D uncertain. Germline assignment: CDR1 SGHAT and CDR2 FQDESV (reference sequence). V dropped 3 bases and J dropped 4 bases, with 21 bases sitting between them. The CDR3 is 17 residues long. In nucleotides, the CDR3 is TGTGCCAGCAGCTTTGTTTCTAAGGCTGGAAAGACCTATGGCTACACCTTC. Its protein product is CASSFVSKAGKTYGYTF.

This clonotype was observed at least ten times. The chain uses TRBV10-1 and TRBJ1-1, with 7 positions matching TRBD1. CDR1 and CDR2 (germline): WNHNN, SYGVQD (reference sequence). This CDR3 is 14 amino acids long. The V and J ends lost 5 bases and 3 bases, in that order; junction bases with no gene match: 6. The DNA for the CDR3 is TGCGCCAGCAGTAACAGGGGTCCCGACACTGAAGCTTTCTTT. It is translated as CASSNRGPDTEAFF.

This clonotype appeared many times. This chain connects TRBV5-5 to TRBJ2-7; D is possibly TRBD2 (5 bases). The CDR3 spans 14 residues. Germline V gene lookup returns CDR1 SGHKS and CDR2 YYEKEE (reference sequence). Trimming cost V 4 bases and J 4 bases, with 15 bases left between them. Here the CDR3 reads CASSPQDGVYEQYF. DNA for the CDR3: TGTGCCAGCAGCCCGCAGGACGGGGTGTACGAGCAGTACTTC.

Points on this clonotype: A much larger clone sits a single nucleotide away, making a read error possible. V and J are TRBV7-3 and TRBJ1-4; D remains ambiguous. This CDR3 is built from 14 residues. Per the germline V gene, CDR1 is SGHTA and CDR2 is FQGTGA. The CDR3 is CVSSPGRPGEKLFF. As DNA, the CDR3 is TGTGTCAGCAGCCCCGGGAGGCCTGGAGAAAAACTGTTTTTT.

Many counts were recorded for this clonotype. The chain employs TRBV5-8 and TRBJ1-1; D is undetermined. This CDR3 region has 13 residues. The germline V gene has CDR1 SGHTS and CDR2 YDEGEE. Trimming cost V 0 bases and J 0 bases, with 3 bases left between them. Here the CDR3 DNA reads TGTGCCAGCAGCTTGGAAGTGAACACTGAAGCTTTCTTT. Amino acid sequence: CASSLEVNTEAFF.

This clonotype was seen once. A much larger clone sits a single nucleotide away, making a read error possible. The rearrangement joins TRBV20-1 to TRBJ2-3, with D uncertain. This CDR3 is 11 amino acids long. The germline CDR1 and CDR2 sequences are DFQATT and SNEGSKA (reference sequence). CDR3 DNA sequence: TGCAGTGCAACACAAACAGATGCGCAGTATTTT. Translating gives CSATQTDAQYF.

There are a few counts of this clonotype. A much larger clone differs from this one at a single base, so this may be a read error. The genes are TRBV10-1 and TRBJ1-3; the match to TRBD1 covers 8 bases. This CDR3 region has 15 residues. Germline lookup yields CDR1 WNHNN and CDR2 SYGVQD (reference sequence). Trimming took 9 bases from V and 5 from J; bases not matched to a gene: 12. Here the CDR3 DNA reads TGCGCCAGTGGAGAGACAGGGGATTTCAGAAACACCATATATTTT. It encodes CASGETGDFRNTIYF.

The sample holds many counts of this clonotype. The V and J genes are TRBV6-5 and TRBJ2-7, with 9 bases lining up with TRBD2. CDR3 size: 15 residues. The V gene end was trimmed by 6 bases and the J gene end by 4 bases; junction bases not matched to a gene: 10. Germline CDR1 is MNHEY and CDR2 is SVGAGI. CDR3 coding DNA: TGTGCCAGCAGCACCTCGACTAGCGGAGCTTACGAGCAGTACGTC. Amino acid sequence: CASSTSTSGAYEQYV.

Regarding this clonotype: An end of the junction differs from the germline gene, which may be a read error. The chain is built from TRBV15 and TRBJ2-7, with TRBD2 identical over 8 bases. Germline CDR1 is LNHNV and CDR2 is YYDKDF (reference sequence). This CDR3 has 16 residues. CDR3 DNA sequence: TGTCCCACCAGCAAAGATAGCGGGGTTTCCACCTACGAGCAGTACTTC. Amino acid sequence: CPTSKDSGVSTYEQYF. Based on the CDR3 plus reference TRBV15 and TRBJ2-7, the full variable domain is DAMVIQNPRYQVTQFGKPVTLSCSQTLNHNVMYWYQQKSSQAPKLLFHYYDKDFNNEADTPDNFQSRRPNTSFCFLDIRSPGLGDTAMYLCPTSKDSGVSTYEQYFGPGTRLTVT.

With respect to this clonotype: Given a much more abundant clone one base away, this may be a read error. This sequence joins TRBV4-1 and TRBJ2-7; D remains ambiguous. CDR3 length equals 14 residues. Germline CDR1 and CDR2: MGHRA and YSYEKL. The V and J ends lost 4 bases and 0 bases respectively, with 10 bases between them. The CDR3, as DNA: TGCGCCAGCAGCCGCGCAGAGTACTCCTACGAGCAGTACTTC. It specifies CASSRAEYSYEQYF.

On this clonotype itself: A single base separates this from a much larger clone, so it may be a read error. The rearrangement links TRBV18 to TRBJ2-1; tentatively, D is TRBD1 or TRBD2 (5 bases each). This CDR3 contains 15 residues. The germline V and J ends were trimmed by 1 base and 8 bases, with 15 bases remaining between them. Germline CDR1 and CDR2: KGHSH and LQKENI. CDR3 sequence reads: CASSPRVVRDDEQFF. CDR3 nucleotide sequence: TGTGCCAGCTCACCACGGGTAGTCCGGGACGATGAGCAGTTCTTC.

As for this clonotype: Just one base apart from a much larger clone, this may be a read error. The rearrangement uses TRBV9 and TRBJ1-6; TRBD1 is a possible D gene (5 bases). This CDR3 region has 17 residues. Germline V gene data show CDR1 as SGDLS and CDR2 as YYNGEE. For the CDR3, the DNA is TGTGCCAGCAGCACCGAACTCCAGGGCTCCTATAATTCACCCCTCCGCTTT. Its protein product is CASSTELQGSYNSPLRF.

With respect to this clonotype: A read error may explain this, as a much larger clone is one base away. This chain connects TRBV6-5 to TRBJ1-3; D gene uncertain. From germline, CDR1 is MNHEY and CDR2 SVGAGI. The CDR3 runs to 16 residues. Here the CDR3 reads CASGYSSWAGGNTIYF. CDR3 bases: TGTGCCAGCGGTTACTCTTCCTGGGCTGGAGGAAACACCATATATTTT.

The table lists this clonotype with a few counts. The V gene is TRBV20-1, the J gene TRBJ1-2, with D unclear. The CDR3 length is 16 residues. The germline V and J ends were trimmed by 5 bases and 4 bases, with 23 bases remaining between them. Per the germline V gene, CDR1 is DFQATT and CDR2 is SNEGSKA (reference sequence). CDR3 protein: CSAGEPLFRKTYGYTF. The CDR3 DNA reads TGCAGTGCTGGGGAGCCGCTGTTTCGAAAGACCTATGGCTACACCTTC.

This clonotype was counted between two and nine times. The genes are TRBV10-1 and TRBJ1-2; the D is unclear. CDR3 size: 17 residues. The V gene lost 4 bases and the J gene lost 4 bases, with 22 bases spanning the gap. CDR1 and CDR2 (germline): WNHNN, SYGVQD (reference sequence). The CDR3 loop reads CASSVPKRSRKTYGYTF. The CDR3 DNA is TGCGCCAGCAGTGTTCCTAAAAGATCGCGAAAGACCTATGGCTACACCTTC.

Ten or more counts support this clonotype. The CDR3 DNA reads as TGTGCCAGCAGTTATGTATCCGCGGGCTACACCTTC. It specifies CASSYVSAGYTF. The rearrangement uses TRBV6-6 and TRBJ1-2; D call uncertain. This CDR3 is 12 amino acids long. V dropped 3 bases and J dropped 8 bases, with 10 bases sitting between them. Looked up from germline, CDR1 is MNHNY and CDR2 is SVGAGI (reference sequence).

This clonotype has at least ten counts. The V call is TRBV5-4, the J call TRBJ1-2; D gene uncertain. Germline CDR1 reads SGHNT; CDR2 reads YYREEE (reference sequence). CDR3 length: 16 residues. Trimming took off 7 bases at V and 4 bases at J, with 23 bases between the two ends. This CDR3 is CASRHSVPGKTYGYTF. DNA of the CDR3: TGTGCCAGCCGGCATAGCGTACCAGGAAAGACCTATGGCTACACCTTC.

This clonotype was detected once. This clone may be a read error of a much larger clone one base away. The chain is built from TRBV27 and TRBJ2-5; TRBD1 agrees at 9 bases. The CDR3 has 14 residues. Germline V gene lookup returns CDR1 MNHEY and CDR2 SMNVEV (reference sequence). CDR3 sequence: CASSQGTGWETRYF. The CDR3 bases are TGTGCCAGCAGTCAAGGGACAGGGTGGGAGACCCGGTACTTC.

This clonotype appeared many times. The V gene is TRBV5-1, the J gene TRBJ2-7; D ambiguous. The germline V gene has CDR1 SGHRS and CDR2 YFSETQ. The CDR3 extends over 14 amino acids. Trimming took off 4 bases at V and 6 bases at J, with 17 bases between the two ends. The CDR3 bases are TGCGCCAGCAGCCAAACTACTCCGAGTGGCGAGCAGTACTTC. It encodes CASSQTTPSGEQYF.

This clonotype appeared many times. The chain combines TRBV6-6 with TRBJ1-3; D is undetermined. From germline, CDR1 is MNHNY and CDR2 SVGAGI (reference sequence). The CDR3 loop spans 16 amino acids. V lost 3 bases and J lost 2, with 14 bases in between. The CDR3 here is CASSYYRTEPGNTIYF. The CDR3 DNA reads TGTGCCAGCAGTTATTATCGGACGGAACCTGGAAACACCATATATTTT.

About this clonotype: It may be a read error: a sequence one base away is much more abundant. The rearrangement joins TRBV24-1 to TRBJ1-2; D gene unclear. The CDR3 extends over 17 amino acids. V lost 6 bases and J 4 bases, leaving 23 bases between the germline ends. Germline lookup yields CDR1 KGHDR and CDR2 SFDVKD. In DNA form, the CDR3 reads TGTGCCACCAGTCAGCTGTCTAGTACCGGAAAGACCTATGGCTACACCTTC. Its translation is CATSQLSSTGKTYGYTF.